Detailed here is one T cell receptor (beta chain). Its specificity is unknown. The data are from a study of CD8 T cell repertoires and HIV-1 epitope variants. Study at large: Controls were a CMV, EBV and flu pool, Ebola AY9, and no peptide. Findings of the study overall: A handful of clonotypes recognized Nef KF9, one HW9, none TAALDMSHF.

The CDR3 is 12 amino acids. Per germline, CDR1 SGHRS and CDR2 YFSETQ. V was shortened by 2 bases and J by 2 bases, with 4 bases between the two germline ends. The data were produced by immunoSEQ multiplex PCR, yet TCRdb's version contains in-frame clones alone and is incomplete. The sample gives fewer than 2,500 clones, 72% of which show up once; approximately 45% is in the top ten. The sequenced sample consisted of cultured CD8+ T cells derived from PBMCs. This chain uses TRBV5-1 with TRBJ2-5; D unclear. The source of this sequence is a male donor with HIV. The CDR3: CASSFWQETQYF. DNA for the CDR3: TGCGCCAGCAGCTTTTGGCAAGAGACCCAGTACTTC.